Sequencing of this T cell receptor (beta chain) was carried out in a study of cytotoxic CD8 clonotypes in ibrutinib-treated CLL (dated by TCRdb to 2020 to 2022). At the level of the whole study: The cohort had about a dozen relapsed/refractory and about 15 treatment-naive patients; roughly 18 were IGHV unmutated. Partial responses were observed in roughly 24 patients and complete responses in 2; after a median follow-up of 68 months, remission was maintained in 14 patients and progression was observed in approximately 12. Response samples were taken after a median of 12 months on treatment, ranging from about 6 to 36 months. Samples averaged approximately 250,000 productive templates and 94,082 productive rearrangements. Of the 70 to 100 people in the trial, some 28 had longitudinal samples available. Cryopreserved peripheral blood mononuclear cells were obtained prior to treatment, at the time of response, and at either disease progression or sustained remission. Every remission and progressive disease sample was obtained while ibrutinib was still being received by the patients.

The label giving this sample's time point can be read as: 24 months on ibrutinib. For TCR beta library preparation, 1.5 to 2 micrograms of genomic DNA were extracted from the cryopreserved PBMCs. Longitudinal blood samples from CLL patients receiving ibrutinib monotherapy were subjected to high-throughput TCR beta sequencing. The patients took part in an open-label, single-center phase 2 trial of ibrutinib monotherapy. Between the V and J ends, shortened by 4 bases and 11 bases respectively, the junction contains 9 bases. Taken from cysteine to phenylalanine, the CDR3 has 11 residues. CDR3 DNA only is kept here, 33 bases in frame from base 1. From the germline V gene, CDR1 is SGDLS and CDR2 is YYNGEE. A MiSeq instrument was used for deep resolution sequencing, which targeted depths ranging from 1 in 1 million up to 1 in 200,000 T cells, with coverage averaging 10x for each clonotype. The immunoSEQ hsTCRB Kit was used to generate the TCR beta libraries. The paper's data handling went like this. ImmunoSEQ Data Assistant and ImmunoSEQ Analyzer were used for data analysis, and V, D and J genes were assigned according to IMGT definitions. Clonality was computed as one minus normalized Shannon entropy of productive rearrangement frequencies, ranging from 0 to 1. Public clonotype analysis was restricted to overrepresented clonotypes comprising at least 0.05% of each patient's repertoire. About a dozen age-matched healthy donor repertoires from immuneACCESS served as clonality controls. TCRdb provides this immuneACCESS table in a form limited to in-frame rearrangements. Some clones are lacking; in checked studies, under half of them reflect an unresolved V gene, and why the rest are absent is not known. That table supplies the V and J calls and clone size; D and trimming were determined from the DNA. Recorded for this sample are around 52,000 clones; approximately 52% of them occurred a single time. In total, the top ten clones hold around 21% of the sample.

Comment on this clone: It has no known antigen specificity. No clone much larger than this one lies a single base away; base qualities are absent.

Study-wide findings and limitations: Lymph node repertoires were not examined, and the timing of sampling was not matched between patients in sustained remission and those whose disease progressed. Baseline clonality was found to be higher than that of age-matched healthy donors and was strongly correlated with circulating CD8+ T-cell counts. Public clonotypes were rare and either shrank or stayed stable during treatment, and the rise in clonality at ibrutinib response reflected expansion of private clonotypes. Clonality increased at ibrutinib response, stayed stable in sustained remission, and fell back toward baseline at progression.

The sequencing used PBMCs, collected after 24 months of ibrutinib treatment. The chain was built from TRBV9 and TRBJ2-2, with no confident D gene call. The receptor was derived from a human donor with chronic lymphocytic leukemia. The CDR3: CASSSQSELFF. The DNA sequence follows: TGTGCCAGCAGCTCCCAGAGCGAGCTGTTTTTT. When the CDR3 is completed using the reference TRBV9 and TRBJ2-2 genes on either side, the full variable domain is DSGVTQTPKHLITATGQRVTLRCSPRSGDLSVYWYQQSLDQGLQFLIQYYNGEERAKGNILERFSAQQFPDLHSELNLSSLELGDSALYFCASSSQSELFFGEGSRLTVL.